This T cell receptor beta chain emerged from a study of blood T cell repertoires in COVID-19. The wider study: Sites across the United States, Italy and Spain contributed samples from acute and convalescent COVID-19. PBMCs, B-cell-depleted T cells, or T cells were the source of the cDNA or gDNA that made up the material.

V lost 6 bases, J lost 3 bases, and 13 bases lay in between. Germline assignment: CDR1 SGHRS and CDR2 YFSETQ. The CDR3 length is 13 residues. Authors' data handling: Amplification with reference gene primers provided the estimates of nucleated cell counts. TCRdb's table, derived via immunoSEQ multiplex PCR, lists solely in-frame clones and lacks some. V and J calls and clone size are those listed in that table; D and trimming were worked out from the DNA. The data hold about 88,000 clones, with approximately 90% observed a single time. This sequence originates from a woman aged 80 or over with acute or convalescent COVID-19. Sequenced sample: peripheral blood. This chain joins TRBV5-1 and TRBJ2-7; the D gene is possibly TRBD1 (6 bases). For the CDR3, the DNA is TGCGCCAGCACCCCAGGGGTAGGCTACGAGCAGTACTTC. Its translation: CASTPGVGYEQYF.